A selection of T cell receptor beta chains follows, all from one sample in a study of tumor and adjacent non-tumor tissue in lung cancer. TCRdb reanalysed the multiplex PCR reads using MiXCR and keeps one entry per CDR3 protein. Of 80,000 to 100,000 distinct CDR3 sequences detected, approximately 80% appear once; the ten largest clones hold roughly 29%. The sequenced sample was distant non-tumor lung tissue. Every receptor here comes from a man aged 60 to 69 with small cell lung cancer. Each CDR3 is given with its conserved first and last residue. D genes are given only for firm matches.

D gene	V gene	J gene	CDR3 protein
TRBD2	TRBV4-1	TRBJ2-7	CASSQDQRDPYNEQYF
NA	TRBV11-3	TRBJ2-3	CASSPSSGGTDMHYF
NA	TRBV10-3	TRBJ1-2	CAISDFRSVSDGYIF
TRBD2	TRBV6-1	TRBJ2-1	CASTFSGGRNEQFF
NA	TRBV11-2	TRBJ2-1	CASSLVISQSSYNEQFF
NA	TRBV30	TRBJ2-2	CAWSEGTNTGELFF
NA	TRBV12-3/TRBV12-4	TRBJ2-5	CASSDEEEATETQYF
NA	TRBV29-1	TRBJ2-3	CSVERGTTSTDKQYF
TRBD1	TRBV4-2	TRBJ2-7	CASRQERTGVYEQYF
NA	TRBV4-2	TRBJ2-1	CANSPGFDSDNEQFF
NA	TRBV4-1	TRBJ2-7	CASSFDRLFKQYF
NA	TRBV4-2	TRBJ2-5	CGSSQDVKGSRYF
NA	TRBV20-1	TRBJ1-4	CSARDPQALSEKLFF
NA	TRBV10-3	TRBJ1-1	CAITRSTMNTEAFF
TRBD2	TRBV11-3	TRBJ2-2	CASSRDDTGLAGRTGWLFF
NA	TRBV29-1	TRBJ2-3	CSVGGVPGSSGTDMQYF
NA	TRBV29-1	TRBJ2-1	CSVASANKQFF
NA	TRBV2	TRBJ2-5	CARSRESGEETQYF
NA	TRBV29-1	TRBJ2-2	CSVVTGATNTGELFF
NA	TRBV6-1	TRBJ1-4	CASSASLGGATNEKLFF
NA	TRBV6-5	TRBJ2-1	CANSPKWEWPSRKSYNEQFF